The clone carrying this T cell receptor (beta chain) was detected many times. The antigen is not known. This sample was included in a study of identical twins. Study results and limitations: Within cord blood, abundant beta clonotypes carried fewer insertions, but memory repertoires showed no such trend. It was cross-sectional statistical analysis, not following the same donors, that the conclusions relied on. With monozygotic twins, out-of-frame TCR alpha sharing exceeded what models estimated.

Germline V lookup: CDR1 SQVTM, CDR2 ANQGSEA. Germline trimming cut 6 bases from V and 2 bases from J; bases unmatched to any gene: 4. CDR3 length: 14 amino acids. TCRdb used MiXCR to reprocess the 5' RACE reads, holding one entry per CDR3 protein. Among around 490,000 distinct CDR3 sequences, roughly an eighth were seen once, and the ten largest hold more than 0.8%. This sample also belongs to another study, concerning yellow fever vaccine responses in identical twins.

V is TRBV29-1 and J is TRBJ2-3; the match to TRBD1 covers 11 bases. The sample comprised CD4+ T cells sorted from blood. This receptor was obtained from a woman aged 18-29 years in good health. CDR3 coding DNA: TGCAGCGTCGGAGGACAGGGGGCCACAGATACGCAGTATTTT. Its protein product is CSVGGQGATDTQYF.